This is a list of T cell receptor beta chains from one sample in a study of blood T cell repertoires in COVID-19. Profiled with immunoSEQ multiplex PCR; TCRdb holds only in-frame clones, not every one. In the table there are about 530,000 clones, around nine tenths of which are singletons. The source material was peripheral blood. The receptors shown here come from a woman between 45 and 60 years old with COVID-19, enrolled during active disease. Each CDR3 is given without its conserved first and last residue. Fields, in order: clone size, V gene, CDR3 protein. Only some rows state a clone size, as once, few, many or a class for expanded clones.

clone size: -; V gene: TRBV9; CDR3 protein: ASSVDFQGLWNTGELF
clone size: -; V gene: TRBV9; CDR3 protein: ASSGREGTEAF
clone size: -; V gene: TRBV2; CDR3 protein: ASSFDRGFEAF
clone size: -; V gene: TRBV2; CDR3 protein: ASSVSERWEGYT
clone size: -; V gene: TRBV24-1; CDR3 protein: ATSDITGEEQF
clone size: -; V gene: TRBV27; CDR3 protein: ASSLTRGGDTQY
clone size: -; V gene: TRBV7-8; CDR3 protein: ASSSHRWMGAGGEQY
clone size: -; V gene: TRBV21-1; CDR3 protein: ASSIGGMDTGELF
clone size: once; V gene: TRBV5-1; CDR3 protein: ASSLAEGRQNGELF
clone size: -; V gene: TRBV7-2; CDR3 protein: ASSLTGGYGYT
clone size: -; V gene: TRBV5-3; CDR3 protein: ARSLGGRTYLIGTYEQY
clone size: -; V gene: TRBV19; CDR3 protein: ASSTYTEAF
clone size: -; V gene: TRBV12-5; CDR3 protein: ASGPAYLGAEAF
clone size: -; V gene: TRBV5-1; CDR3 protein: ASSNLQGAGYGYT
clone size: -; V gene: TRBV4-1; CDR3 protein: ASSQDTGSYNSPLH
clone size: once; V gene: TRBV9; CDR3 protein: ASSGTSGGFSYNEQF
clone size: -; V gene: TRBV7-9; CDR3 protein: ASSLNTGGEQY
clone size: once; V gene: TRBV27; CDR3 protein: ASSLRTGQGTYEQY
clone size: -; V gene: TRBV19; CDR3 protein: ASSKTGNTGELF
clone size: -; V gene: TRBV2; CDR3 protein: ATSDTSNYGYT
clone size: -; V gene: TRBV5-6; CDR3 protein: ASSFFKGANRETQY
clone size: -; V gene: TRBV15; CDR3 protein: ATSRDLRMF
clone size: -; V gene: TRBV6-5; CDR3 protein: ASSSIKTDTQY
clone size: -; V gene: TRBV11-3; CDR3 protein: ASSLDPQRGSTGELF
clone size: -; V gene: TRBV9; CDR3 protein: ASSRGHDYGYT
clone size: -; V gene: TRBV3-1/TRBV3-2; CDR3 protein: ASSPRAGTPETYEQY
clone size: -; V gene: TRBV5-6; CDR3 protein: ASSLSSPYEQY
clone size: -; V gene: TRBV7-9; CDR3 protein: ASRLEGVRANVLT
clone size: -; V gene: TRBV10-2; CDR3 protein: ASIGGQGEAEAF
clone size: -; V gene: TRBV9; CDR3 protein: ASSVDRAGNTIY
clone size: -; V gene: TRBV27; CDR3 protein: ASSFLGTGNNQPQH
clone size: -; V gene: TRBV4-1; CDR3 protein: ASSPRGRSKVTEAF
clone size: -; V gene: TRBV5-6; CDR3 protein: ASSSPGGLGEY
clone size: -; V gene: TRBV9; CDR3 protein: ASSATAGTEQF
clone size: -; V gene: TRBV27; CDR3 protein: ASSNIQGGVTSYSPLH
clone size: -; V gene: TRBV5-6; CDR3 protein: ASSSQYTGATEAF
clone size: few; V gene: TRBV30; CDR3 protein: AWDVGQLNSPLH
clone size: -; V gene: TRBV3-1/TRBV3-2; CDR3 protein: ASSQRQGSNSPLH
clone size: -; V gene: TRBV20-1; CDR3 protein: SASWGLYTDTQY
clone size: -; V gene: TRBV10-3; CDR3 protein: AISDWTANTGELF
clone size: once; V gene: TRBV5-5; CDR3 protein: ASSLTSGSGNTIY
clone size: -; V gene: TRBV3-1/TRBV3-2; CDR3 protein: ASSFGTDANTGELF
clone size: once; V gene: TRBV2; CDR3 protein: ASSPPGKGNQPQH
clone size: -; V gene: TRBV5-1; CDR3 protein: ASSPLGGGADTQY
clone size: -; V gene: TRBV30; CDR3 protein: AWGGEDREEKLF
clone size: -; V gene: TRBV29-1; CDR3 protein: SATRGTAAEQY
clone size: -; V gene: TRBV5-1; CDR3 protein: ASSLRTGKNTGELF
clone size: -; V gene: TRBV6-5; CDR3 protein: ASIQDRARTEAF
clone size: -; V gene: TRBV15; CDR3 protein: ATSRGGGLLNTEAF
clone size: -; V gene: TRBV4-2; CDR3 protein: ASSQEGRGDSPLH
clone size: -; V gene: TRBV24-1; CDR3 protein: ATRDEATDTQY
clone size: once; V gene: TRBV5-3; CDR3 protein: ARSLLAGGHTTYNEQF
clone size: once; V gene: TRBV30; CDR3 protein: AWTPDRVAYGYT
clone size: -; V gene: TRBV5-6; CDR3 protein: ASSSPGVFGNEQY
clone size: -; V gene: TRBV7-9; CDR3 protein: ASSPTGRGANYGYT
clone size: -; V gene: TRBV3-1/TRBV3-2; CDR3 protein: ASSLPLGGSNTGELF
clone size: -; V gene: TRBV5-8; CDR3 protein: ASSSIRFGQGRHT
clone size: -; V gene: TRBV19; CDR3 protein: ASKSTGEKLF
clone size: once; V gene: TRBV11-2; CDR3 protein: ASSLGDSLYEQY